In its sample, the clone carrying this T cell receptor beta chain was seen many times. Antigen unknown. RNA transcripts were the template for amplifying TCR beta CDR3 regions. The TCR CDR3 was amplified in a first-round RT-PCR using the HTBI primer set. TCRdb independently ran MiXCR on the multiplex PCR reads; one entry per CDR3 protein. The table includes about 410,000 distinct CDR3 sequences, about 15% detected once. The CDR3 is 16 residues long. Germline CDR1 reads LGHDT; CDR2 reads YNNKEL (reference sequence). Germline trimming cut 4 bases from V and 6 bases from J; bases unmatched to any gene: 9. Isolation of PBMCs was performed on 10 ml fresh peripheral blood. This record comes from a study of T cells in Graves' hyperthyroidism and ophthalmopathy. Regarding the study as a whole: In the blood, most expanded thyroid clonotypes above 0.001 appeared as well. The model identified upcoming ophthalmopathy a median about 7.1 months ahead of onset.

The TCR comes from a woman in her thirties with Graves' ophthalmopathy. The chain employs TRBV3-1 and TRBJ2-3; 11 bases fit TRBD2. The sequenced material came from blood. Here the CDR3 DNA reads TGTGCCAGCAGCCTAACTAGCGGGGGCGGTTCGGATACGCAGTATTTT. Amino acids: CASSLTSGGGSDTQYF.